Listed below are T cell receptor beta chains from one sample, sequenced in a study of blood T cell repertoires in COVID-19. The repertoire was sequenced with immunoSEQ multiplex PCR; TCRdb's copy has only in-frame clones and lacks some. The sample shows some 80,000 clones, approximately 80% of them seen only once. The sequencing sample was made of peripheral blood. Receptor source: a woman aged 70-85 years with acute or convalescent COVID-19. Both conserved end residues are part of each CDR3. Fields, in order: V gene, clone size, J gene, D gene, CDR3 protein, CDR3 DNA. A D gene is named only where the DNA matches it firmly. Clone size appears in some rows only: once, few, many, or a class for an expanded clone.

v_call: TRBV9
clone_size: .
j_call: TRBJ1-3
d_call: .
cdr3_aa: CASSDSTGLGNTIYF
cdr3_nt: TGTGCCAGCAGCGACAGTACAGGGTTGGGAAACACCATATATTTT

v_call: TRBV19
clone_size: .
j_call: TRBJ1-4
d_call: .
cdr3_aa: CASKRGAATIGEKLFF
cdr3_nt: TGTGCCAGTAAGCGGGGGGCGGCCACCATCGGGGAAAAACTGTTTTTT

v_call: TRBV7-2
clone_size: .
j_call: TRBJ2-7
d_call: TRBD1
cdr3_aa: CASSPDRGPPYEQYF
cdr3_nt: TGTGCCAGCAGCCCCGACAGGGGCCCACCCTACGAGCAGTACTTC

v_call: TRBV7-3
clone_size: .
j_call: TRBJ1-1
d_call: .
cdr3_aa: CASSSRVNTEAFF
cdr3_nt: TGTGCCAGCAGCTCCAGGGTAAACACTGAAGCTTTCTTT

v_call: TRBV2
clone_size: .
j_call: TRBJ1-5
d_call: TRBD1
cdr3_aa: CASSRQGAIQPQHF
cdr3_nt: TGTGCCAGCTCGAGACAGGGGGCGATTCAGCCCCAGCATTTT

v_call: TRBV6-5
clone_size: .
j_call: TRBJ2-7
d_call: TRBD1
cdr3_aa: CASSLRQGATYEQYF
cdr3_nt: TGTGCCAGCAGTTTAAGACAGGGGGCAACCTACGAGCAGTACTTC

v_call: TRBV10-1
clone_size: .
j_call: TRBJ2-2
d_call: TRBD2
cdr3_aa: CASSESLAGGTNAGELFF
cdr3_nt: TGCGCCAGCAGTGAGTCTCTAGCGGGAGGGACAAATGCCGGGGAGCTGTTTTTT

v_call: TRBV2
clone_size: .
j_call: TRBJ2-5
d_call: TRBD2
cdr3_aa: CASSEELAGLGETQYF
cdr3_nt: TGTGCCAGCAGTGAAGAACTAGCGGGATTGGGAGAGACCCAGTACTTC

v_call: TRBV7-3
clone_size: .
j_call: TRBJ2-5
d_call: .
cdr3_aa: CASNQGGTETQYF
cdr3_nt: TGTGCCAGCAATCAGGGGGGTACGGAGACCCAGTACTTC

v_call: TRBV19
clone_size: .
j_call: TRBJ1-1
d_call: .
cdr3_aa: CASSPTMLGAFF
cdr3_nt: TGTGCCAGTAGTCCCACTATGCTGGGAGCTTTCTTT

v_call: TRBV10-3
clone_size: .
j_call: TRBJ2-5
d_call: TRBD1
cdr3_aa: CAISEEGGAETQYF
cdr3_nt: TGTGCCATCAGTGAGGAAGGGGGCGCGGAGACCCAGTACTTC

v_call: TRBV29-1
clone_size: .
j_call: TRBJ1-2
d_call: .
cdr3_aa: CSVAGVKVGGGYTF
cdr3_nt: TGCAGCGTTGCAGGGGTTAAGGTTGGAGGTGGCTACACCTTC

v_call: TRBV7-9
clone_size: .
j_call: TRBJ2-1
d_call: TRBD2
cdr3_aa: CASSFPLAGDSLSEQFF
cdr3_nt: TGTGCCAGCAGCTTCCCATTAGCGGGAGATTCTTTAAGTGAGCAGTTCTTC

v_call: TRBV5-1
clone_size: .
j_call: TRBJ2-1
d_call: TRBD2
cdr3_aa: CASSLVSGAFSYNEQFF
cdr3_nt: TGCGCCAGCAGCTTGGTAAGCGGGGCCTTCTCCTACAATGAGCAGTTCTTC

v_call: TRBV6-5
clone_size: .
j_call: TRBJ2-7
d_call: .
cdr3_aa: CASSYGQGHEQYF
cdr3_nt: TGTGCCAGCAGTTACGGGCAGGGGCACGAGCAGTACTTC

v_call: TRBV3-1/TRBV3-2
clone_size: few
j_call: TRBJ1-5
d_call: .
cdr3_aa: CASSQASNQPQHF
cdr3_nt: TGTGCCAGCAGCCAGGCTAGCAATCAGCCCCAGCATTTT

v_call: TRBV29-1
clone_size: .
j_call: TRBJ2-4
d_call: TRBD1
cdr3_aa: CSVEMTGRFPKNIQYF
cdr3_nt: TGCAGCGTTGAAATGACAGGGCGATTTCCTAAAAACATTCAGTACTTC

v_call: TRBV10-2
clone_size: .
j_call: TRBJ1-3
d_call: .
cdr3_aa: CASSEAAVDTSGNTIYF
cdr3_nt: TGCGCCAGCAGTGAGGCGGCAGTCGATACCTCTGGAAACACCATATATTTT

v_call: TRBV28
clone_size: .
j_call: TRBJ2-1
d_call: TRBD1
cdr3_aa: CASSFFQRDSQQFF
cdr3_nt: TGTGCCAGCAGTTTCTTCCAGAGGGACAGTCAGCAGTTCTTC

v_call: TRBV3-1/TRBV3-2
clone_size: .
j_call: TRBJ2-1
d_call: .
cdr3_aa: CASSYDGSGLNEQFF
cdr3_nt: TGTGCCAGCAGCTATGACGGTAGCGGCCTTAATGAGCAGTTCTTC

v_call: TRBV3-1/TRBV3-2
clone_size: .
j_call: TRBJ2-5
d_call: .
cdr3_aa: CASSPTGGQETQYF
cdr3_nt: TGTGCCAGCAGCCCCACCGGTGGCCAAGAGACCCAGTACTTC

v_call: TRBV10-1
clone_size: once
j_call: TRBJ2-5
d_call: .
cdr3_aa: CASSAVAETQYF
cdr3_nt: TGCGCCTCCTCGGCGGTTGCGGAGACCCAGTACTTC

v_call: TRBV9
clone_size: .
j_call: TRBJ1-1
d_call: .
cdr3_aa: CASSASRRGNTEAFF
cdr3_nt: TGTGCCAGCAGCGCTAGTAGACGGGGTAACACTGAAGCTTTCTTT

v_call: TRBV13
clone_size: few
j_call: TRBJ2-1
d_call: TRBD2
cdr3_aa: CASSNRAGGQDFDEQFF
cdr3_nt: TGTGCCAGCAGCAACCGAGCGGGAGGGCAAGATTTCGATGAGCAGTTCTTC

v_call: TRBV2
clone_size: .
j_call: TRBJ2-1
d_call: TRBD2
cdr3_aa: CASTSGRSYEQFF
cdr3_nt: TGTGCCAGCACTAGCGGGAGGTCGTATGAGCAGTTCTTC

v_call: TRBV19
clone_size: .
j_call: TRBJ1-1
d_call: TRBD1
cdr3_aa: CASSILAGGNTEAFF
cdr3_nt: TGTGCCAGTAGTATTTTAGCAGGGGGGAACACTGAAGCTTTCTTT

v_call: TRBV19
clone_size: .
j_call: TRBJ2-1
d_call: .
cdr3_aa: CASFGGGRYNEQFF
cdr3_nt: TGTGCCAGTTTTGGGGGAGGCCGTTACAATGAGCAGTTCTTC

v_call: TRBV18
clone_size: .
j_call: TRBJ2-1
d_call: TRBD2
cdr3_aa: CASSPTGTSGSGHEQFF
cdr3_nt: TGTGCCAGCTCACCCACTGGGACTAGCGGGAGCGGTCATGAGCAGTTCTTC

v_call: TRBV7-3
clone_size: once
j_call: TRBJ1-5
d_call: .
cdr3_aa: CASSLERGSRPQPQHF
cdr3_nt: TGTGCCAGCAGCTTAGAGAGGGGGTCCCGTCCCCAGCCCCAGCATTTT

v_call: TRBV30
clone_size: .
j_call: TRBJ1-1
d_call: .
cdr3_aa: CAWRMTGVEAFF
cdr3_nt: TGTGCCTGGAGGATGACAGGAGTTGAAGCTTTCTTT

v_call: TRBV7-9
clone_size: .
j_call: TRBJ1-6
d_call: TRBD1
cdr3_aa: CASSQGQGYNSPLHF
cdr3_nt: TGTGCCAGCAGCCAAGGACAGGGTTATAATTCACCCCTCCACTTT

v_call: TRBV5-4
clone_size: .
j_call: TRBJ2-5
d_call: TRBD2
cdr3_aa: CASTSVLAGGQETQYF
cdr3_nt: TGTGCCAGCACTTCCGTACTAGCGGGAGGTCAAGAGACCCAGTACTTC

v_call: TRBV19
clone_size: .
j_call: TRBJ2-2
d_call: .
cdr3_aa: CASSISGNSHFPGELFF
cdr3_nt: TGTGCCAGTAGTATATCCGGCAACAGCCACTTTCCCGGGGAGCTGTTTTTT

v_call: TRBV2
clone_size: few
j_call: TRBJ2-1
d_call: TRBD2
cdr3_aa: CASRAGLATSDEQFF
cdr3_nt: TGTGCCAGCAGGGCGGGACTAGCGACGAGCGATGAGCAGTTCTTC

v_call: TRBV3-1/TRBV3-2
clone_size: .
j_call: TRBJ2-3
d_call: TRBD2
cdr3_aa: CASSPGGRYTDTQYF
cdr3_nt: TGTGCCAGCAGCCCTGGCGGGAGGTACACAGATACGCAGTATTTT

v_call: TRBV6-5
clone_size: .
j_call: TRBJ1-1
d_call: .
cdr3_aa: CASRILSGTEAFF
cdr3_nt: TGTGCCAGCAGGATCCTATCGGGTACTGAAGCTTTCTTT

v_call: TRBV6-2/TRBV6-3
clone_size: once
j_call: TRBJ1-3
d_call: .
cdr3_aa: CASSYQGSGNTIYF
cdr3_nt: TGTGCCAGCAGTTACCAGGGGTCCGGAAACACCATATATTTT

v_call: TRBV29-1
clone_size: .
j_call: TRBJ2-3
d_call: TRBD2
cdr3_aa: CSANILAGVERGTDTQYF
cdr3_nt: TGCAGCGCAAACATACTAGCGGGAGTAGAGCGTGGCACAGATACGCAGTATTTT

v_call: TRBV29-1
clone_size: .
j_call: TRBJ2-3
d_call: .
cdr3_aa: CSADLITDTQYF
cdr3_nt: TGCAGCGCCGACTTAATAACAGATACGCAGTATTTT

v_call: TRBV29-1
clone_size: .
j_call: TRBJ1-5
d_call: .
cdr3_aa: CSVGTTGQPQHF
cdr3_nt: TGCAGCGTCGGGACAACCGGTCAGCCCCAGCATTTT

v_call: TRBV28
clone_size: .
j_call: TRBJ2-7
d_call: .
cdr3_aa: CASNLGSSVPYEQYF
cdr3_nt: TGTGCCAGCAACCTGGGGTCTAGCGTCCCCTACGAGCAGTACTTC

v_call: TRBV20-1
clone_size: .
j_call: TRBJ2-7
d_call: TRBD2
cdr3_aa: CSASSPSGAAEQYF
cdr3_nt: TGCAGTGCTAGTTCCCCTAGCGGAGCTGCCGAGCAGTACTTC

v_call: TRBV5-8
clone_size: .
j_call: TRBJ1-2
d_call: .
cdr3_aa: CASSFGGNYGYTF
cdr3_nt: TGTGCCAGCAGCTTCGGGGGTAACTATGGCTACACCTTC

v_call: TRBV11-3
clone_size: .
j_call: TRBJ2-1
d_call: TRBD2
cdr3_aa: CASSSGQRGYNEQFF
cdr3_nt: TGTGCCAGCAGCTCTGGCCAGCGGGGCTACAATGAGCAGTTCTTC

v_call: TRBV2
clone_size: .
j_call: TRBJ2-1
d_call: TRBD2
cdr3_aa: CASSEGLAGGHEQFF
cdr3_nt: TGTGCCAGCAGTGAAGGGCTAGCGGGAGGTCATGAGCAGTTCTTC

v_call: TRBV2
clone_size: once
j_call: TRBJ1-4
d_call: TRBD1
cdr3_aa: CASKWTGVSGVEKLFF
cdr3_nt: TGTGCCAGCAAGTGGACAGGGGTATCAGGGGTTGAAAAACTGTTTTTT